This TCR beta chain was found in a study of blood T cell repertoires in COVID-19. How the authors handled the data: Amplification with reference gene primers provided the estimates of nucleated cell counts. Using immunoSEQ multiplex PCR, the repertoire was profiled, and TCRdb retains in-frame clones only, with some absent. V and J calls plus clone size are reproduced from that table; the DNA served to infer D and trimming. This sample has 50,000 to 55,000 clones, with about 79% found just once. Patients at the Seattle site were enrolled during active infection and followed longitudinally. The sequenced sample was peripheral blood. The TCR comes from a man aged 80 or over with COVID-19, enrolled during active disease.

The CDR3 sequence is CASSSGTSLSEQFF. The CDR3 DNA reads as TGTGCCAGCAGTTCCGGGACTAGCTTGTCTGAGCAGTTCTTC. The chain recombines TRBV7-9 with TRBJ2-1, with TRBD2 matching 9 bases. The V segment lost 6 bases and the J segment 9 bases; nucleotides outside the gene matches: 9. This CDR3 spans 14 amino acids. The germline V gene encodes CDR1 SEHNR and CDR2 FQNEAQ (reference sequence).